This T cell receptor beta chain was identified during a study of T cell clones after liver transplantation (dated by TCRdb to the late 2010s). Describing the broader study: The samples were obtained from ITN030ST, a randomized trial that attempted immunosuppression withdrawal within 2 years after liver transplantation. Blood samples were collected pre-transplant, then pre-randomization ahead of withdrawal, and finally post-randomization once withdrawal had either been completed or failed. As an antigen-independent comparator for the donor-reactive sequences, third party-reactive TCRbeta sequences from pre-transplant MLRs were identified as well. Donor-reactive T cell clones were identified by TCRbeta sequencing after a pre-transplant mixed lymphocyte reaction and then tracked in post-transplant blood. Of the 8 liver transplant recipients making up the studied cohort, 3 were classified as tolerant and 5 as non-tolerant. Tolerance was defined as complete withdrawal of immunosuppression for at least one year without a rise in liver enzymes beyond twice the upper limit of normal. Three of the eight recipients were HCV-positive; the others were transplanted for non-autoimmune, non-viral indications. No induction therapy was given to the subjects, and standard immunosuppression was administered until randomization at 12-24 months post-transplant. Results the study describes overall, beyond this receptor: Donor-reactive sequences decreased more than third party-reactive sequences, which suggests partial antigen-specific deletion that was not related to withdrawal success. Since no allograft tissue specimens were available, donor-reactive T cells may have migrated into the graft instead of being deleted. Conclusions were preliminary, limited by small, heterogeneous patient numbers and non-standardized post-transplant time points. Low numbers of available donor cells limited the measurable donor-reactive repertoire in two subjects. In most of the 8 subjects, circulating donor-reactive CD4 TCRbeta sequences decreased significantly after transplant, regardless of tolerance or HCV status. When repertoire turnover was taken into account, detection of donor-reactive sequences was significantly reduced in 7 of 8 subjects for CD4 and in 8 of 8 subjects for CD8.

This clone was seen once. The antigen it recognizes is unknown. Base qualities are not recorded, but no much larger clone differs from it by a single base. Relative to germline, V is missing 5 bases and J is missing 5 bases, with 6 bases of the junction outside any gene match. The CDR3 runs 14 amino acids, cysteine and phenylalanine included. Only CDR3 DNA is held: 42 bases, read in frame from base 1. The germline V gene sets CDR1 to MGHRA and CDR2 to YSYEKL. Unstimulated PBMCs, after thawing, were stained for CD3, CD4 and CD8 and then FACS-sorted into CD3+CD4+ and CD3+CD8+ populations. Each of the 8 studied subjects was randomized to immunosuppression withdrawal. Genomic DNA was isolated with the Qiagen DNeasy Blood and Tissue Kit. High-throughput TCRbeta CDR3 sequencing of frozen genomic DNA was performed by immunoSEQ, including PCR amplification, mapping, bias correction and internal controls. The study's processing was this. Only productive rearrangements were retained, with each unique TCRbeta sequence defined by its CDR3 nucleotide sequence together with its V and J gene. Donor-reactive sequences required at least 5-fold expansion in CFSE-low cells versus unstimulated pre-transplant cells and at least 0.01% frequency. Minimum frequency thresholds were set for each subject on the basis of the unstimulated sample with the lowest template count, so that a detection power of at least 90% was ensured. Repertoire turnover was measured by Jensen-Shannon divergence between the top 1000 TCRbeta sequences post- and pre-transplant. Two-sided Fisher's exact tests were used to test for changes in the detection of donor-reactive sequences. Here the immuneACCESS table is served through TCRdb, limited to in-frame sequences with V and J called. Missing clones are a known gap in these copies; in checked studies unresolved V genes cover under half, and the rest lacks a known reason. D and trimming come from the DNA, and the V and J calls and clone size come from that table. This sample gives about 68,000 clones in total; nearly 95% of them show up just once. The leading ten clones occupy 0.75% to 1% of the sample.

Sample: CD4+ T cells from blood, taken less than 27 months after liver transplant. In this chain, TRBV4-1 is recombined with TRBJ2-3; 8 of the junction bases match TRBD1. This receptor was obtained from a human patient who received a liver transplant. Some T cells may derive from the graft donor when a transplant has been performed. The CDR3 reads CASSGRQGRDTQYF. The DNA is as follows: TGCGCCAGCAGCGGCCGACAGGGGAGAGATACGCAGTATTTT.